This T cell receptor beta chain comes out of a study of graft-versus-host responses after intestinal transplantation. As concerns this clone: Its antigen is unidentified.

CDR1 is MGHRA and CDR2 is YSYEKL in the germline V gene. The V segment lost 1 base and the J segment 5 bases; nucleotides outside the gene matches: 14. The CDR3 has 18 residues. Using immunoSEQ multiplex PCR, the repertoire was profiled, and TCRdb retains in-frame clones only, with some absent. The table shows over 70,000 clones, with about 94% occurring only once. The rearrangement joins TRBV4-1 to TRBJ2-7, with 10 bases lining up with TRBD1. Sequenced material: unstimulated CD8+ T cells sorted from spleen or lymph node cells, taken before intestinal transplant. The clonotype was recovered from a human donor who received an intestinal transplant. The DNA of the CDR3 is TGCGCCAGCAGCCAAGGAAGGTTAAGACAGGGGGCGGTTCACGAGCAGTACTTC. Encoded protein: CASSQGRLRQGAVHEQYF.